This T cell receptor (beta chain) was identified during a study of CD8 T cells in Susac syndrome. Per germline, CDR1 MDHEN and CDR2 SYDVKM. V dropped 2 bases and J dropped 3 bases, with 10 bases sitting between them. The CDR3 is 15 residues long. When the RNA was reverse transcribed, random hexamers were used with an input of roughly 0.5 to 1 ug. TCRdb recomputed calls from the immunoSEQ multiplex PCR reads with MiXCR, one row per CDR3 protein. The table shows 90,000 to 150,000 distinct CDR3 sequences, with 85% to 95% occurring only once. Negative isolation yielded CD8+ and CD4+ T cells; FACS enriched TEMRA cells.

Sequencing was done on a sample of CD4+ T cells from PBMCs. This TCR came from a human donor with multiple sclerosis. The chain employs TRBV28 and TRBJ2-2, with TRBD2 as a possible D gene (5 bases). CDR3 region: CASSLPLGDTGELFF. The CDR3 coding sequence is TGTGCCAGCAGTTTACCCCTCGGGGACACCGGGGAGCTGTTTTTT.